This T cell receptor beta chain was sequenced for a study of blood T cell repertoires in COVID-19 (dated by TCRdb to the early 2020s). At the level of the whole study: Collaborator samples came from the United States, Italy and Spain and covered acute and convalescent phases of COVID-19. The repertoires were released in a freely available public database intended as a resource for research on the immune response to SARS-CoV-2. The samples were drawn from two sources: the first 160 participants of the ongoing ImmuneRACE study, and some 1,300 subjects contributed by 6 global collaborators. Sample metadata almost always included a de-identified subject ID, COVID-19 status, age in years and sex. The dataset comprised deeply sampled blood TCRbeta repertoires from subjects exposed to, actively infected with, or recovered from COVID-19. Where available, HLA class I and class II types were obtained from metadata supplied by the sample provider rather than from assay-based typing. The prospective study material was composed of cDNA or gDNA derived from T cells, B-cell-depleted T cells, or PBMCs. Paper-wide results and their limitations: How much clinical and demographic metadata was included differed by source and by participant, and the metadata was provided uncurated.

This clone was found once. Its target antigen remains unknown. No base quality information exists; no much larger clone differs at one position. The germline V gene sets CDR1 to SGDLS and CDR2 to YYNGEE. The CDR3 runs 15 amino acids, cysteine and phenylalanine included. Only CDR3 DNA is held: 45 bases, read in frame from base 1. V is shortened by 0 bases, J by 2 bases, and the region joining them spans 8 bases. At one collaborating source in Seattle, patients were enrolled during active infection and were followed longitudinally through the course of disease. The collaborating institutions used their own protocols to collect whole blood in K2EDTA tubes. For TCRbeta analysis, collaborators shipped samples in one of three forms: frozen whole blood, isolated PBMCs, or DNA extracted from either of those sample types. TCRbeta CDR3 regions were amplified from genomic DNA using the immunoSEQ Assay, a bias-controlled multiplex PCR. Per the source publication's procedure: The number of nucleated cells in each sample was estimated by amplification of reference gene primers within the assay. To quantify the absolute abundance of each unique TCRbeta CDR3 rearrangement, sequence reads were collapsed and filtered. For each sample, productive Simpson clonality was calculated as the square root of Simpson's diversity index across productive rearrangements. The source is immuneACCESS, and TCRdb retained only in-frame sequences with V and J called. Part of the clones is not carried over; for the studies checked, unresolved V genes explain less than half of this, and the remainder is unexplained. That table gives V, J and clone size, and the DNA gave D and trimming. Across this sample there are over 250,000 clones, with more than 85% seen only once. About 2.2% of the sample belongs to the ten largest clones.

The rearranged chain carries TRBV9 and TRBJ1-4, with TRBD1 tentatively as D gene (5 bases match). The origin of this receptor is a woman aged 25 to 39 with COVID-19, enrolled during active disease. The sequenced material came from peripheral blood. The CDR3 amino acid sequence is: CASSVEQGTNEKLFF. The DNA sequence is given as TGTGCCAGCAGCGTAGAGCAGGGCACTAATGAAAAACTGTTTTTT.